This T cell receptor beta chain stems from a study of shared clonotypes between healthy human individuals. The table came from immunoSEQ multiplex PCR; TCRdb's copy has only in-frame clones and leaves some out. The table records about 980,000 clones, approximately 80% of them present only once. Regarding this clone: The junction differs from germline at one of its ends, possibly a read error.

CDR3 length equals 11 residues. Germline V lookup: CDR1 DFQATT, CDR2 SNEGSKA (reference sequence). This sequence joins TRBV20-1 and TRBJ1-2; 7 positions agree with TRBD1. Sequenced sample: memory CD4+ T cells sorted from blood. The subset here: CD45RA-negative fraction. The sequence was collected from a man younger than 30 in good health. The CDR3 loop reads CSATRDSGHTF. CDR3 nucleotides: TGCAGTGCAACCCGGGACAGTGGCCACACCTTC.